These 10 T cell receptor beta chains were sequenced from one sample in a study of lymphopenia after photon versus proton radiotherapy. Libraries were prepared by immunoSEQ multiplex PCR; TCRdb keeps only in-frame clonotypes and omits some of them. The data show over 35,000 clones, 86% seen once. The sequencing here drew on peripheral blood, taken from a patient treated with proton-based radiotherapy. Every receptor here comes from a woman in her seventies with pancreatic cancer. Some clones in this sample may be carry-over from other donors' samples.

The J gene is TRBJ1-2, the V gene TRBV5-6; D is unresolved. The CDR3 has 11 residues. Per germline, CDR1 SGHDT and CDR2 YYEEEE. V lost 0 bases to trimming and J lost 8 bases, with 5 bases between them. CDR3: CASSLEGGYTF. DNA for the CDR3: TGTGCCAGCAGCTTGGAAGGGGGCTACACCTTC.

V and J are TRBV10-3 and TRBJ2-5; 8 bases are shared with TRBD2. The CDR3 loop spans 14 amino acids. Germline lookup yields CDR1 ENHRY and CDR2 SYGVKD. V lost 8 bases, J lost 5 bases, and 10 bases stayed unmatched. For the CDR3, the DNA is TGTGCCATCCGAACGGGAGGGTCGACGGAGACCCAGTACTTC. Translated: CAIRTGGSTETQYF.

The sample holds one count of this clone. This chain joins TRBV27 and TRBJ2-1, with D perhaps TRBD1 or TRBD2 (5 bases each). Trimming took 6 bases from V and 2 from J, leaving 14 bases between them. CDR1 is MNHEY and CDR2 is SMNVEV in the germline V gene (reference sequence). This CDR3 region has 15 residues. DNA for the CDR3: TGTGCCAGCAGCCCAAGGGGAGTGGCCTACAATGAGCAGTTCTTC. It translates to CASSPRGVAYNEQFF.

This chain joins TRBV7-8 and TRBJ2-1; 7 nucleotides agree with TRBD2. The CDR3 has 14 residues. Germline values: CDR1 SGHVS, CDR2 FQNEAQ. V lost 5 bases to trimming and J lost 6 bases; unmatched junction nucleotides: 7. CDR3 sequence (DNA): TGTGCCAGCAGCCCGCGGGAGTCCCGCAATGAGCAGTTCTTC. Translated: CASSPRESRNEQFF.

The chain is built from TRBV6-5 and TRBJ1-2; D not certain. Germline CDR1 reads MNHEY; CDR2 reads SVGAGI. V dropped 2 bases and J dropped 3 bases, with 7 bases sitting between them. The CDR3 consists of 13 residues. DNA for the CDR3: TGTGCCAGCAGTTACGGAGGCGACTATGGCTACACCTTC. Amino acids: CASSYGGDYGYTF.

The rearrangement joins TRBV19 to TRBJ2-7; D is unclear. The germline V gene has CDR1 LNHDA and CDR2 SQIVND (reference sequence). V was cut by 4 bases and J by 2 bases, with 9 bases left in between. The CDR3 spans 13 residues. Written as DNA, the CDR3 is TGTGCCAGTAGTAAAGCAGCCACCTACGAGCAGTACTTC. This gives the protein CASSKAATYEQYF.

The J gene is TRBJ2-1, the V gene TRBV19, with TRBD2 as a possible D gene (5 bases). CDR1 and CDR2 (germline): LNHDA, SQIVND (reference sequence). V was trimmed by 6 bases and J by 7 bases, leaving 10 bases between them. The CDR3 has 12 residues. The CDR3 DNA is TGTGCCAGTAGGTCTCGAGGGAATGAGCAGTTCTTC. Translated: CASRSRGNEQFF.

This chain joins TRBV6-1 and TRBJ2-1; weak D call: TRBD1 (6 bases). Germline CDR1 is MNHNS and CDR2 is SASEGT. The CDR3 totals 16 residues. Trimming pared 2 bases from V and 6 bases from J, leaving 17 bases between. DNA for the CDR3: TGTGCCAGCAGTGAAATTGGACAGCGGAGGACCAATGAGCAGTTCTTC. Translation: CASSEIGQRRTNEQFF.

The rearrangement links TRBV19 to TRBJ2-7; 8 bases are a match to TRBD1. The CDR3 totals 12 residues. CDR1 LNHDA and CDR2 SQIVND come from the germline V gene (reference sequence). The V segment lost 8 bases and the J segment 6 bases; nucleotides outside the gene matches: 6. CDR3 residues: CASGTGSSEQYF. In DNA form, the CDR3 reads TGTGCCAGTGGGACAGGTTCTTCCGAGCAGTACTTC.

In this sample, this clone turned up a few times. The chain recombines TRBV15 with TRBJ2-5; unclear D gene. CDR1 is LNHNV and CDR2 is YYDKDF in the germline V gene (reference sequence). The germline V and J ends were trimmed by 0 bases and 1 base, with 6 bases remaining between them. The CDR3 runs to 14 residues. The CDR3 nucleotides read TGTGCCACCAGCAGAGATAAGACCCAAGAGACCCAGTACTTC. Its translation is CATSRDKTQETQYF.